In its sample, the clone carrying this T cell receptor (beta chain) was seen a few times. This table comes from immunoSEQ multiplex PCR, and its TCRdb copy is limited to in-frame clones, with some not included. In the table there are approximately 220,000 clones, roughly four fifths of which are singletons. This entry comes from a study of blood T cell repertoires in COVID-19. Looking at the study overall: The United States, Italy and Spain provided the acute and convalescent COVID-19 samples. Sample material is recorded as cDNA or gDNA derived from T cells, B-cell-depleted T cells, or PBMCs.

This sequence was found in a woman aged 65 to 85 with acute or convalescent COVID-19. The source material was peripheral blood.

The CDR3 loop is CASSVDTGGINTIYF. In nucleotides, the CDR3 is TGTGCCAGCAGCGTAGATACAGGGGGAATTAACACCATATATTTT. This chain connects TRBV7-2 to TRBJ1-3, with TRBD1 identical over 8 bases. Germline values: CDR1 SGHTA, CDR2 FQGNSA. Trimming cost V 5 bases and J 7 bases; bases outside gene matches: 10. This CDR3 is 15 amino acids long.